This T cell receptor (beta chain) is drawn from a study of blood T cell repertoires in COVID-19 (TCRdb year 2020). Study-level background: The collaborator samples originated in the United States, Italy and Spain and spanned the acute and convalescent phases of COVID-19. The prospective study material was composed of cDNA or gDNA derived from T cells, B-cell-depleted T cells, or PBMCs. Deeply sampled blood TCRbeta repertoires from subjects exposed to, actively infected with, or recovered from COVID-19 were included in the dataset. The repertoires were released in a freely available public database meant as a resource for research on the immune response to SARS-CoV-2. The samples were drawn from the first 160 participants of the ongoing ImmuneRACE study and from 1,254 subjects provided by 6 global collaborators. Sample metadata almost always included a de-identified subject ID, COVID-19 status, age in years and sex. Where HLA class I and class II types were available, the types were taken from metadata supplied by the sample provider, not from assay-based typing. On the study overall, not on this receptor specifically: The amount of clinical and demographic metadata varied by source and participant and was provided uncurated.

The immunoSEQ Assay, a bias-controlled multiplex PCR, was used to amplify TCRbeta CDR3 regions from genomic DNA. On the study's bioinformatics: The number of nucleated cells in each sample was estimated by amplification of reference gene primers within the assay. To quantify the absolute abundance of each unique TCRbeta CDR3 rearrangement, sequence reads were collapsed and filtered. Productive Simpson clonality was computed per sample as the square root of Simpson's diversity index over productive rearrangements. TCRdb holds this immuneACCESS table with in-frame rearrangements only. Some clones are missing; in checked studies, unresolved V genes explain under half, and the rest has no known cause. Clone size and the V and J calls come from that table; the DNA yielded D and trimming. The sample data list some 160,000 clones, and around 80% of these were observed just once. Less than 4% of the sample lies in the top ten.

Enrolling through a virtual design, the prospective study's participants ranged in age from roughly 18 to 90 years and lived across 20 to 25 United States geographic areas. In the prospective study, participants were assigned to cohorts based on the clinical history participants reported in a screening survey and a study questionnaire. Recovered participants in ImmuneRACE Cohort 3 were defined as having two consecutive negative NP/OP PCR tests, clearance from a healthcare professional, or resolution of symptoms. In the prospective study, mobile phlebotomists collected whole blood, serum and a nasopharyngeal or oropharyngeal swab from each participant. Over a 2-month period, participants in the prospective study had the option of providing additional blood draws and questionnaires. Before DNA extraction, prospective study blood samples were shipped either frozen or at room temperature. The germline V end is reduced by 5 bases and the J end by 5 bases; junction bases left unmatched: 16. There are 17 amino acids in the CDR3, from cysteine to phenylalanine inclusive. Only CDR3 DNA remains: 51 bases, in frame from the first base. The germline V gene (reference sequence) specifies LNHDA as CDR1 and SQIVND as CDR2.

With regard to this clone: This clone's antigen is unknown. No qualities accompany the bases; no much larger clone lies one base away.

The receptor chain draws on TRBV19 and TRBJ1-2; 8 nucleotides in the junction match TRBD1. This TCR was recovered from an older woman who had recovered from COVID-19. Specimen: PBMCs or T cells enriched from blood (not recorded which). This receptor carries the CDR3 CASSDFLDRDVSYGYTF. The nucleotide sequence reads as follows: TGTGCCAGTAGTGATTTTTTGGACAGGGACGTATCTTATGGCTACACCTTC.